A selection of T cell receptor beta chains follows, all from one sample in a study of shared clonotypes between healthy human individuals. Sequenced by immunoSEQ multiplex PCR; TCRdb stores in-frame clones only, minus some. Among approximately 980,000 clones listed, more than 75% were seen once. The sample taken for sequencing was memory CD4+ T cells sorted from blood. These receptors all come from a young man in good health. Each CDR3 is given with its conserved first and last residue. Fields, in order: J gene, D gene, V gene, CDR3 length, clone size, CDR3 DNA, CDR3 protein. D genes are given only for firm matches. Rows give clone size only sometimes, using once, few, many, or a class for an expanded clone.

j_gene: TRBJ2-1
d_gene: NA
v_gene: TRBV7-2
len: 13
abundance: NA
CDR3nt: TGTGCCAGCAGCCTACCCCCGATGGCTGAGCAGTTCTTC
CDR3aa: CASSLPPMAEQFF

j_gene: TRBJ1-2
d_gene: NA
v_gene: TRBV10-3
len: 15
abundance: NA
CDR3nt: TGTGCCATCAGTGAGCCTTCGGCAGTGGGCTATGGCTACACCTTC
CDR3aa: CAISEPSAVGYGYTF

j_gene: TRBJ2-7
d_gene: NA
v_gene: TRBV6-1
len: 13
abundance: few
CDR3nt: TGTGCCAGCTCGCTGGCCCGCTCCTACGAGCAGTACTTC
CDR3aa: CASSLARSYEQYF

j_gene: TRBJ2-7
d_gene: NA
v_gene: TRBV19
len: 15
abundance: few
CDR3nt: TGTGCCAGTACCGTGTCGACAGGTCCATCCTACGAGCAGTACTTC
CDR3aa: CASTVSTGPSYEQYF

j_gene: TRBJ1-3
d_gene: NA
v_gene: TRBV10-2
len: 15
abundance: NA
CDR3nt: TGCGCCAGCAGCCTGGGTGAGGTTGTGGGAAACACCATATATTTT
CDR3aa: CASSLGEVVGNTIYF

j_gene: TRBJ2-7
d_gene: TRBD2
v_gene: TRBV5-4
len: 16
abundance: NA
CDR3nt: TGTGCCAGCAGCCAACGGACTAGCGGGGCCTACTACGAGCAGTACTTC
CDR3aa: CASSQRTSGAYYEQYF

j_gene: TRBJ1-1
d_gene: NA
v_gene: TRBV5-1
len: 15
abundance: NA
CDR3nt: TGCGCCAGCAGCTTGAGTCTCAACATGAACACTGAAGCTTTCTTT
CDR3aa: CASSLSLNMNTEAFF

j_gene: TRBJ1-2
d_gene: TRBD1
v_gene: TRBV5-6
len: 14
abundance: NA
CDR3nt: TGTGCCAGCAGCTTTGGACAGGGGGCCTCAGGCTACACCTTC
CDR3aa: CASSFGQGASGYTF

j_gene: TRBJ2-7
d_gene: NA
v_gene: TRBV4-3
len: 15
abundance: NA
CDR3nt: TGCGCCAGCAGCCAACATACGGGAAGCTCCTACGAGCAGTACTTC
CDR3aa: CASSQHTGSSYEQYF

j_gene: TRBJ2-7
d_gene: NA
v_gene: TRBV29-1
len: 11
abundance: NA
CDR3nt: TGCAGCGTTTTTGACTTAAACGAGCAGTACTTC
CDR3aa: CSVFDLNEQYF

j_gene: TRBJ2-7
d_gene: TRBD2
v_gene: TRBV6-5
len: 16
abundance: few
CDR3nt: TGTGCCAGCAGTTATAGTCGGACTAGCGGGACCTACGAGCAGTACTTC
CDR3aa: CASSYSRTSGTYEQYF

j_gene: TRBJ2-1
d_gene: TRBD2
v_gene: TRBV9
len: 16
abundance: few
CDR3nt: TGTGCCAGCAGCGTAGATAGAGCGGGAGGGCGAAATGAGCAGTTCTTC
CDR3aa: CASSVDRAGGRNEQFF

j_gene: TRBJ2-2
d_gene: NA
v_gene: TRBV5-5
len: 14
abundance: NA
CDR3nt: TGTGCCAGCAGCTTGCCCTCGAACACCGGGGAGCTGTTTTTT
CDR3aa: CASSLPSNTGELFF

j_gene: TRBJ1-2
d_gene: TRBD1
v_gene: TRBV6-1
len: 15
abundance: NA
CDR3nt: TGTGCCAGCAGTGTTGGACAGGGGATGAACTATGGCTACACCTTC
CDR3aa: CASSVGQGMNYGYTF

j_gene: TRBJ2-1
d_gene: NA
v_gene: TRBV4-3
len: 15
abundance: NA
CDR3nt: TGCGCCAGCAGCCAGACGGTAGGCTCCTACAATGAGCAGTTCTTC
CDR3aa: CASSQTVGSYNEQFF

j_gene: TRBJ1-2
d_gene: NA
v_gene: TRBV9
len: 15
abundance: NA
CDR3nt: TGTGCCAGCAGCGTAGGGACCGAGTCCAACTATGGCTACACCTTC
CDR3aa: CASSVGTESNYGYTF

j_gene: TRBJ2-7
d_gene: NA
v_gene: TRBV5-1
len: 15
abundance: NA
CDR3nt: TGCGCCAGCCGCCCTACGGGAAAGACTTCCTACGAGCAGTACTTC
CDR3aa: CASRPTGKTSYEQYF

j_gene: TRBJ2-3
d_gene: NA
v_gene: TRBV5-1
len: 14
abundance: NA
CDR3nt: TGCGCCAGCAGCTTGGAAGGATGGACAGATACGCAGTATTTT
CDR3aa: CASSLEGWTDTQYF

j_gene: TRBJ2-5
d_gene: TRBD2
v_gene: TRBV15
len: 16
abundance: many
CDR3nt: TGTGCCACCAGCAGAGTGACTAGCGGGGGGCTGGAGACCCAGTACTTC
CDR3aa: CATSRVTSGGLETQYF

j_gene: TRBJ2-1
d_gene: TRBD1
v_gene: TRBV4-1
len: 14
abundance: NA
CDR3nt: TGCGCCAGCAGCCGCGGGACAGGGCTGTATGAGCAGTTCTTC
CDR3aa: CASSRGTGLYEQFF

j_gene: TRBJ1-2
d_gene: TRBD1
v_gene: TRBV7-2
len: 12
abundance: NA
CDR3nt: TGTGCCAGCAGACGGACAGGGGAGGGCTACACCTTC
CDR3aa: CASRRTGEGYTF

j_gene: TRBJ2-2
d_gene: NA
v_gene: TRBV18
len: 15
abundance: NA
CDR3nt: TGTGCCAGCTCACCACAGGGCTCGAACACCGGGGAGCTGTTTTTT
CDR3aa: CASSPQGSNTGELFF

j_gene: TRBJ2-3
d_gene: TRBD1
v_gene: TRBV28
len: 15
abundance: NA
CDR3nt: TGTGCCAGCAGTCCCTACAGGGGTACCACAGATACGCAGTATTTT
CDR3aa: CASSPYRGTTDTQYF

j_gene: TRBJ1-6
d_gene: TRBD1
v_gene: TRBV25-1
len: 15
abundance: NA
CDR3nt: TGTGCCAGCAGTGCAGTAGGGGGCAGGTATTCACCCCTCCACTTT
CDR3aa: CASSAVGGRYSPLHF

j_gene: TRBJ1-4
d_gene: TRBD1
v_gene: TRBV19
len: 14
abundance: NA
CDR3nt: TGTGCCAGTAGTACCGGACAGGTCGGTGAAAAACTGTTTTTT
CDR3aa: CASSTGQVGEKLFF

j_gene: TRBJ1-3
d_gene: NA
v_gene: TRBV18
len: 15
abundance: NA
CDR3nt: TGTGCCAGCTCACCCGACGGGGACTCTGGAAACACCATATATTTT
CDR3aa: CASSPDGDSGNTIYF

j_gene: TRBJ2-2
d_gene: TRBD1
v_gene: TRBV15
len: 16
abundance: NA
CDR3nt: TGTGCCACCAGCAGAGAGGTGACAGGGGGCACCGGGGAGCTGTTTTTT
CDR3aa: CATSREVTGGTGELFF

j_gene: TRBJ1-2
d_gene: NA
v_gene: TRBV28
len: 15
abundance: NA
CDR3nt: TGTGCCAGCAGAGGAGGGGTGGGACACAACTATGGCTACACCTTC
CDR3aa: CASRGGVGHNYGYTF

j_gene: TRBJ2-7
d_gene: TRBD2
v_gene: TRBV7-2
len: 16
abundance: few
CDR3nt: TGTGCCAGCAGCTCCCTAGCGGGGGCTCTCGGGAGCGAGCAGTACTTC
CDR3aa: CASSSLAGALGSEQYF

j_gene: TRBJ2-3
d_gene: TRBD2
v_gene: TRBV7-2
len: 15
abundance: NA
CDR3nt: TGTGCCAGCACCCGAGGGACTAGCGGTACAGATACGCAGTATTTT
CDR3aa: CASTRGTSGTDTQYF

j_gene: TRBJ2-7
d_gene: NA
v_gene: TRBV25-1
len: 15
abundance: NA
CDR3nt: TGTGCCAGCAGTGAATTTGGCGCGGGGAAGGACGAGCAGTACTTC
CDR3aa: CASSEFGAGKDEQYF

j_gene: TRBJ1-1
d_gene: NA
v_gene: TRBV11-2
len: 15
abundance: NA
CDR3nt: TGTGCCAGCAGCTTTGGGGGTCGGATGGACACTGAAGCTTTCTTT
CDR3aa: CASSFGGRMDTEAFF

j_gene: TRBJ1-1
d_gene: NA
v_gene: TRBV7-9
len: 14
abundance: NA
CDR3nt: TGTGCCAGCAGCTTTGGACTGGGTAACACTGAAGCTTTCTTT
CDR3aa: CASSFGLGNTEAFF

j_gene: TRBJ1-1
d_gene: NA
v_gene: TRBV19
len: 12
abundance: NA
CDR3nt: TGTGCCAGTAGTATAAGGAGCGCTGAAGCTTTCTTT
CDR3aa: CASSIRSAEAFF

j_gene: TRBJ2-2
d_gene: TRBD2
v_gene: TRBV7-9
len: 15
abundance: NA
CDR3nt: TGTGCCAGCACCCGCGGGGGGGCGGACACCGGGGAGCTGTTTTTT
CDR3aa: CASTRGGADTGELFF

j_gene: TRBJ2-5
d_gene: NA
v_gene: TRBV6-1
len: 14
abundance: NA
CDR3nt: TGTGCCAGCACCCCGGGACTTCCGGGGGAGACCCAGTACTTC
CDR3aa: CASTPGLPGETQYF

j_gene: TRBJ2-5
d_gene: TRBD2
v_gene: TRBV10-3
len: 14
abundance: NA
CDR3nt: TGTGCCATCAGTGGCACTAGCGGGGGCGAGACCCAGTACTTC
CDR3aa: CAISGTSGGETQYF

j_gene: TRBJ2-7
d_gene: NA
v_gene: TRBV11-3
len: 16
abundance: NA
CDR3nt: TGTGCCAGCAGCATACGCCGAAGGGCCCTCTCCTACGAGCAGTACTTC
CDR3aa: CASSIRRRALSYEQYF

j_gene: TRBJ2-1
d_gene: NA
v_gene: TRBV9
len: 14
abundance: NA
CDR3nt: TGTGCCAGCAGCGTAGTCGGAGCGGCCAATGAGCAGTTCTTC
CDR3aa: CASSVVGAANEQFF

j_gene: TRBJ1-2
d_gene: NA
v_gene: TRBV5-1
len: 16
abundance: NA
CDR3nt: TGCGCCAGCAGCTTGCTGGCAGGACATATTAACTATGGCTACACCTTC
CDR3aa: CASSLLAGHINYGYTF

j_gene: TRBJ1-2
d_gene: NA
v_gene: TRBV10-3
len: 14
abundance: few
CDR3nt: TGTGCCATCAGTGGGATACAGGTCGTGGATGGCTACACCTTC
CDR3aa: CAISGIQVVDGYTF

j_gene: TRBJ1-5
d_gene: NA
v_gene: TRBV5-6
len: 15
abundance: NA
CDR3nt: TGTGCCAGCAGCTTGGCCGACGGGGGCAATCAGCCCCAGCATTTT
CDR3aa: CASSLADGGNQPQHF